The present TCR beta chain was sequenced within a study of human T cells and chemical hapten exposure. Germline lookup yields CDR1 KGHSH and CDR2 LQKENI. Trimming pared 4 bases from V and 2 bases from J, leaving 14 bases between. This CDR3 comprises 15 residues. Documented time point: patch test 1, 2 weeks after DPC sensitization. Specified treatment: therapeutic diphenylcyclopropenone sensitization with weekly scalp DPC. A few counts support this clonotype. TCRdb re-analysed the RACE reads in MiXCR, keeping a single row per CDR3 protein. The repertoire has nearly 80,000 distinct CDR3 sequences, approximately 10% of them found once; the top ten carry around 1.3%.

The chain carries TRBV18 and TRBJ1-1; possibly TRBD1 for D (6 bases). The receptor was isolated from a woman aged 45-59 years with alopecia areata. Some clones in this sample may be carry-over from other donors' samples. Sequencing used whole blood, obtained in connection with sensitization to the hapten diphenylcyclopropenone (DPC). The CDR3 nucleotides read TGTGCCAGCTCACTTCGGACAGCCCTAAACACTGAAGCTTTCTTT. Translating gives CASSLRTALNTEAFF.